These 13 T cell receptor beta chains were sequenced from one sample in a study of T cells in Graves' hyperthyroidism and ophthalmopathy. TCR beta CDR3 region amplification was performed from RNA transcripts. The TCR CDR3 first-round RT-PCR relied on the HTBI primer set. TCRdb re-called the multiplex PCR reads through MiXCR, storing one row per CDR3 protein. The sample carries under 650,000 distinct CDR3 sequences, around 15% recorded once. The material sequenced was blood. Receptor source: a woman aged 25 to 39 with Graves' hyperthyroidism.

The rearrangement uses TRBV24-1 and TRBJ2-3; 10 bases agree with TRBD2. Per germline, CDR1 KGHDR and CDR2 SFDVKD. J was trimmed by 5 bases and V by 6 bases; bases with no gene match: 7. The CDR3 runs to 15 residues. The CDR3 nucleotides read TGTGCCACCAGTACGCTAGCGGGAGTTGGAGATACGCAGTATTTT. It encodes CATSTLAGVGDTQYF.

This clonotype was detected ten times or more. V gene TRBV2 combines with J gene TRBJ1-4, with 9 bases identical to TRBD1. The V gene's germline CDR1 is SNHLY and CDR2 FYNNEI. CDR3 size: 16 residues. After removal of 6 bases from V and 7 bases from J, the junction contained 12 bases not matched to a gene. Here the CDR3 reads CASRRRDRASGEKLFF. CDR3 coding DNA: TGTGCCAGCAGGAGGCGGGACAGGGCTTCGGGTGAAAAACTGTTTTTT.

This chain links TRBV27 with TRBJ2-3, with D possibly TRBD1 on 6 matching bases. The germline gives CDR1 MNHEY, CDR2 SMNVEV (reference sequence). The CDR3 covers 15 residues. Trimming pared 2 bases from V and 3 bases from J, leaving 12 bases between. CDR3 amino acids: CASSLVQGQTDTQYF. The CDR3 DNA sequence: TGTGCCAGCAGTTTAGTTCAGGGGCAAACAGATACGCAGTATTTT.

This clonotype appeared a few times. The chain uses TRBV27 and TRBJ2-2; 10 bases match TRBD1. The CDR3 is made up of 17 amino acids. With V trimmed by 2 bases and J by 3 bases, 6 bases remained unmatched. CDR1 and CDR2 (germline): MNHEY, SMNVEV (reference sequence). The CDR3 protein is CASSLRGQGTHTGELFF. The CDR3 nucleotides are TGTGCCAGCAGTTTACGGGGACAGGGGACCCACACCGGGGAGCTGTTTTTT.

This clonotype was seen a handful of times. The J gene is TRBJ2-3, the V gene TRBV12-3 or TRBV12-4, with TRBD1 matching over 8 bases. CDR3 size: 15 residues. V dropped 1 base and J dropped 4; count of bases not matched to a gene: 4. This chain's CDR3 is CASSLGTGNSDTQYF. The CDR3 bases are TGTGCCAGCAGTTTAGGGACAGGGAATTCAGATACGCAGTATTTT.

This clonotype was detected ten times or more. CDR3 sequence: CASTRGDTQYF. The CDR3 nucleotides read TGTGCCAGCACTCGGGGCGATACGCAGTATTTT. J is TRBJ2-3 and V is TRBV6-1; D is perhaps TRBD1 or TRBD2 (5 bases each). V dropped 7 bases and J dropped 6 bases, with 8 bases sitting between them. The CDR3 loop spans 11 amino acids. Germline CDR1 reads MNHNS; CDR2 reads SASEGT.

In nucleotides, the CDR3 is TGTGCCAGCAGCCAACTCACACTAGCGGGAGTATTTAATGAGCAGTTCTTC. Encoded protein: CASSQLTLAGVFNEQFF. This chain joins TRBV3-1 and TRBJ2-1; 11 bases are shared with TRBD2. The CDR3 covers 17 residues. CDR1 LGHDT and CDR2 YNNKEL come from the germline V gene (reference sequence). Trimming at V came to 2 bases and at J to 7 bases, leaving 10 bases not matched to a gene.

This clonotype was detected only a few times. The chain recombines TRBV30 with TRBJ2-2, with D perhaps TRBD1 or TRBD2 (5 bases each). Germline assignment: CDR1 GTSNPN and CDR2 SVGIG (reference sequence). Trimming removed 0 bases at V and 4 bases at J, with 9 bases between. The CDR3 contains 14 residues. Written as DNA, the CDR3 is TGTGCCTGGAGTGTACAGGCGGGCACCGGGGAGCTGTTTTTT. Encoded protein: CAWSVQAGTGELFF.

This clonotype appeared once. Germline is not matched at one junction end, which may reflect a read error. This chain joins TRBV10-3 and TRBJ2-7, with D uncertain. The CDR3 loop spans 11 amino acids. In germline, CDR1 is ENHRY, CDR2 SYGVKD. In DNA, the CDR3 is TGTGCCATCAGTGAGAGCTACGGGCAGTACTTC. This codes for CAISESYGQYF.

This clonotype was recorded at least ten times. Here the CDR3 DNA reads TGTGCCAGCAGCGGCCCGCAGGGCAATGAGCAGTTCTTC. Amino acid sequence: CASSGPQGNEQFF. The chain couples TRBV13 to TRBJ2-1; the D gene is possibly TRBD1 (5 bases). V was clipped by 5 bases and J by 6 bases, with 11 bases between them. The CDR3 sequence is 13 residues long. Per the germline V gene, CDR1 is PRHDT and CDR2 is FYEKMQ (reference sequence).

This clonotype came up many times. V is TRBV20-1 and J is TRBJ1-1, with 7 bases aligning to TRBD1. The CDR3 spans 14 residues. The germline CDR1 and CDR2 sequences are DFQATT and SNEGSKA (reference sequence). The trim removed 6 bases at V and 1 base at J, leaving 8 bases unmatched. The CDR3 here is CSAATGRANTEAFF. The DNA of the CDR3 is TGCAGTGCCGCGACAGGGCGCGCGAACACTGAAGCTTTCTTT.

In this sample, this clonotype turned up many times. The V call is TRBV11-2, the J call TRBJ2-5, with 7 bases matching TRBD1. This CDR3 is 15 amino acids long. The germline gives CDR1 SGHAT, CDR2 FQNNGV. J was trimmed by 4 bases and V by 3 bases; bases with no gene match: 8. The CDR3 loop is CASSFGRGLGETQYF. CDR3 coding DNA: TGTGCCAGCAGCTTTGGTAGGGGGCTTGGAGAGACCCAGTACTTC.

This clonotype was counted at least ten times. V usage is TRBV28 and J usage is TRBJ2-5, with 9 bases fitting TRBD1. Trimming cost V 5 bases and J 5 bases; bases outside gene matches: 9. The CDR3 covers 15 residues. The germline V gene has CDR1 MDHEN and CDR2 SYDVKM. CDR3 residues: CASSLPTGGGETQYF. The DNA for the CDR3 is TGTGCCAGCAGTCTCCCGACAGGGGGTGGGGAGACCCAGTACTTC.